The 31 T cell receptor beta chains given below trace back to one sample, sequenced in a study of T cells in tuberculosis. The table came from immunoSEQ multiplex PCR; TCRdb's copy has only in-frame clones and leaves some out. This repertoire shows 20,000 to 25,000 clones, 75% to 90% found once; its top ten account for roughly 14%. The source material was PBMCs. Source of these receptors: a donor between 10 and 35 years old with latent tuberculosis or without tuberculosis infection.

The chain carries TRBV6-1 and TRBJ2-7, with D possibly matching TRBD1 (6 bases). The CDR3 has 14 amino acids. Trimming left V 5 bases short and J 4 bases short, with 15 bases between. Germline CDR1 reads MNHNS; CDR2 reads SASEGT. Here the CDR3 DNA reads TGTGCCAGCAGTTTGGGGGCTTATCAGTACGAGCAGTACTTC. Its translation: CASSLGAYQYEQYF.

In DNA, the CDR3 is TGCGCCAGCAGCACCTCAGGGGAAAGGGGCCAGCCCCAGCATTTT. Amino acid sequence: CASSTSGERGQPQHF. The chain combines TRBV4-1 with TRBJ1-5, with TRBD1 as a possible D gene (6 bases). Trimming took off 5 bases at V and 7 bases at J, with 18 bases between the two ends. The CDR3 totals 15 residues. Per germline, CDR1 MGHRA and CDR2 YSYEKL.

The chain employs TRBV9 and TRBJ1-4, with D uncertain. The CDR3 is 14 amino acids. CDR1 SGDLS and CDR2 YYNGEE come from the germline V gene. V was trimmed by 3 bases and J by 0 bases, leaving 6 bases between them. In nucleotides, the CDR3 is TGTGCCAGCAGCGGCTTAGCAACTAATGAAAAACTGTTTTTT. Protein sequence: CASSGLATNEKLFF. Combining the CDR3 with reference TRBV9 and TRBJ1-4 gives the whole variable domain DSGVTQTPKHLITATGQRVTLRCSPRSGDLSVYWYQQSLDQGLQFLIQYYNGEERAKGNILERFSAQQFPDLHSELNLSSLELGDSALYFCASSGLATNEKLFFGSGTQLSVL.

The rearrangement links TRBV2 to TRBJ1-5; 10 nucleotides agree with TRBD1. The trim removed 6 bases at V and 9 bases at J, leaving 8 bases unmatched. Germline lookup yields CDR1 SNHLY and CDR2 FYNNEI. The CDR3 extends over 14 amino acids. CDR3 in amino acids: CASSATGGDGPQHF. CDR3 DNA sequence: TGTGCCAGCAGCGCGACAGGGGGCGATGGGCCCCAGCATTTT.

The J gene is TRBJ1-5, the V gene TRBV27; 8 bases align to TRBD1. V shed 4 bases and J 4 bases; nucleotides not matched to a gene: 12. The CDR3 extends over 17 amino acids. Germline V lookup: CDR1 MNHEY, CDR2 SMNVEV (reference sequence). The CDR3 region has the DNA TGTGCCAGCAGTTCGACGCACGGGACAGGACAAAATCAGCCCCAGCATTTT. Translated: CASSSTHGTGQNQPQHF.

The V and J genes are TRBV5-4 and TRBJ2-5; no clear D. V was pared by 0 bases and J by 5 bases, with 11 bases between. Germline V gene lookup returns CDR1 SGHNT and CDR2 YYREEE (reference sequence). The CDR3 totals 14 residues. The CDR3: CASSLDSRKETQYF. The CDR3, as DNA: TGTGCCAGCAGCTTGGACAGTCGGAAGGAGACCCAGTACTTC.

The chain joins TRBV27 to TRBJ1-4, with D maybe TRBD1 (5 bases). The CDR3 is 16 amino acids. V was clipped by 1 base and J by 8 bases, with 17 bases between them. In germline, CDR1 is MNHEY, CDR2 SMNVEV (reference sequence). The CDR3 nucleotides are TGTGCCAGCAGTTTATTTCTGGACACTTCTAGGGAAAAACTGTTTTTT. Translation gives CASSLFLDTSREKLFF.

This chain connects TRBV19 to TRBJ2-1, with 11 positions matching TRBD2. V lost 5 bases and J lost 7; bases outside the gene matches: 7. The CDR3 is made up of 15 amino acids. Germline CDR1 LNHDA, CDR2 SQIVND (reference sequence). The DNA for the CDR3 is TGTGCCAGTAGTCTTATAGCGGGGGGGAGTAATGAGCAGTTCTTC. Translating gives CASSLIAGGSNEQFF.

V gene TRBV14 combines with J gene TRBJ2-3; 7 bases map to TRBD1. Germline V gene lookup returns CDR1 SGHDN and CDR2 FVKESK. V shed 6 bases and J 1 base; nucleotides not matched to a gene: 4. The CDR3 is made up of 14 amino acids. The DNA for the CDR3 is TGTGCCAGCAGGACGACAGGGCGCACAGATACGCAGTATTTT. Protein product: CASRTTGRTDTQYF.

This chain links TRBV19 with TRBJ1-2; 9 bases map to TRBD1. V lost 4 bases, J lost 6 bases, and 3 bases stayed unmatched. The length of the CDR3 is 13 residues. The germline CDR1 and CDR2 sequences are LNHDA and SQIVND (reference sequence). The CDR3 sequence is CASSTTGGDGYTF. The CDR3 DNA follows: TGTGCCAGTAGTACCACAGGGGGCGATGGCTACACCTTC. Complete variable domain (other parts from reference TRBV19 and TRBJ1-2): DGGITQSPKYLFRKEGQNVTLSCEQNLNHDAMYWYRQDPGQGLRLIYYSQIVNDFQKGDIAEGYSVSREKKESFPLTVTSAQKNPTAFYLCASSTTGGDGYTFGSGTRLTVV.

The chain employs TRBV5-1 and TRBJ2-2, with 7 positions matching TRBD2. Looked up from germline, CDR1 is SGHRS and CDR2 is YFSETQ. This CDR3 contains 14 residues. The ends lost 7 bases at V and 7 bases at J; junction bases unmatched: 10. The CDR3 sequence: CASGRAGEHGELFF. Here the CDR3 DNA reads TGCGCCAGCGGCCGGGCGGGGGAACACGGGGAGCTGTTTTTT. Full variable domain (missing parts from reference TRBV5-1 and TRBJ2-2): KAGVTQTPRYLIKTRGQQVTLSCSPISGHRSVSWYQQTPGQGLQFLFEYFSETQRNKGNFPGRFSGRQFSNSRSEMNVSTLELGDSALYLCASGRAGEHGELFFGEGSRLTVL.

The chain carries TRBV6-5 and TRBJ1-2, with 10 bases identical to TRBD1. Trimming took 4 bases from V and 2 from J; bases not matched to a gene: 4. The CDR3 runs 15 residues. Germline V gene sequence: CDR1 MNHEY, CDR2 SVGAGI. For the CDR3, the DNA is TGTGCCAGCAGTTTCCGGGACAGGGGAAACTATGGCTACACCTTC. Translated: CASSFRDRGNYGYTF.

This clone has just one count. The chain links TRBV4-1 to TRBJ1-3; possibly TRBD1 for D (5 bases). CDR1 is MGHRA, CDR2 YSYEKL, per germline. The V and J ends lost 4 bases and 8 bases respectively, with 12 bases between them. This CDR3 is built from 13 residues. The CDR3 reads CASSPVAGHTIYF. For the CDR3, the DNA is TGCGCCAGCAGCCCAGTCGCAGGGCACACCATATATTTT.

The chain uses TRBV27 and TRBJ2-2, with 15 bases fitting TRBD2. The CDR3 has 17 residues. Germline loops: CDR1 MNHEY, CDR2 SMNVEV (reference sequence). Losses at the gene ends were 4 bases for V and 2 bases for J; bases not matched to a gene: 2. The CDR3 loop is CASSWGLAGGNTGELFF. The CDR3, as DNA: TGTGCCAGCAGTTGGGGACTAGCGGGGGGTAACACCGGGGAGCTGTTTTTT.

This CDR3 is CASSQVVPGITEAFF. CDR3 sequence (DNA): TGCGCCAGCAGCCAAGTTGTTCCGGGGATCACTGAAGCTTTCTTT. The J gene is TRBJ1-1, the V gene TRBV4-3; D uncertain. V lost 1 base to trimming and J lost 4 bases, with 13 bases between them. From germline, CDR1 is LGHNA and CDR2 YSLEER. The CDR3 contains 15 residues.

The V and J genes are TRBV20-1 and TRBJ1-1, with D maybe TRBD1 (5 bases). The V end was cut by 3 bases, the J end by 7 bases, with 9 bases between. CDR3 length: 11 residues. CDR1 and CDR2 from the germline V gene are DFQATT and SNEGSKA (reference sequence). CDR3: CSASKQVEAFF. The CDR3 DNA reads as TGCAGTGCTAGCAAACAGGTTGAAGCTTTCTTT.

This chain connects TRBV19 to TRBJ2-2; D ambiguous. The CDR3 extends over 16 amino acids. V shed 7 bases and J shed 6 bases, with 21 bases lying between them. CDR1 is LNHDA and CDR2 is SQIVND in the germline V gene (reference sequence). CDR3 DNA sequence: TGTGCCAGTACCGACTTCGTGGGTCCGGCGGCCGGGGAGCTGTTTTTT. This translates into CASTDFVGPAAGELFF.

This clone has only a few counts. The rearrangement joins TRBV27 to TRBJ1-6, with 9 bases matching TRBD1. This CDR3 comprises 15 residues. The V segment lost 4 bases and the J segment 7 bases; nucleotides outside the gene matches: 5. Germline loops: CDR1 MNHEY, CDR2 SMNVEV (reference sequence). CDR3 region: CASSSYRGPNSPLHF. The CDR3 nucleotides are TGTGCCAGCAGTTCCTACAGGGGGCCCAATTCACCCCTCCACTTT.

This clone appeared a few times. J is TRBJ1-5 and V is TRBV10-3; 7 nucleotides agree with TRBD1. Germline V CDR1 and CDR2: ENHRY, SYGVKD. The CDR3 contains 12 residues. The trim removed 10 bases at V and 3 bases at J, leaving 3 bases unmatched. The CDR3 sequence: CATGQYNQPQHF. The CDR3 DNA reads as TGTGCCACGGGACAGTACAATCAGCCCCAGCATTTT.

Only one count was recorded for this clone. The rearrangement uses TRBV11-2 and TRBJ2-5; a weak D match, TRBD1 (6 bases). Germline V lookup: CDR1 SGHAT, CDR2 FQNNGV. The CDR3 length is 16 residues. V shed 6 bases and J shed 0 bases, with 17 bases lying between them. This CDR3 reads CASRRGQNLYQETQYF. The DNA of the CDR3 is TGTGCCAGCAGACGAGGACAGAACCTGTACCAAGAGACCCAGTACTTC.

A remark on this clone: A junction end diverges from the germline sequence, so it may reflect a read error. The chain joins TRBV5-4 to TRBJ2-2, with 10 bases identical to TRBD2. Per the germline V gene, CDR1 is SGHNT and CDR2 is YYREEE (reference sequence). CDR3 size: 17 residues. The chain's CDR3 is CASSLPSGGQGTGELFF. CDR3 DNA: TGTGCCAGTAGCTTGCCTAGCGGGGGCCAAGGGACCGGGGAGCTGTTTTTT.

The chain employs TRBV5-1 and TRBJ1-1; perhaps TRBD1 as D (5 bases). The V gene's germline CDR1 is SGHRS and CDR2 YFSETQ. Trimming removed 4 bases from V and 5 bases from J, with 15 bases in between. There are 14 residues in the CDR3. The CDR3 loop is CASSGGSRGTEAFF. The DNA of the CDR3 is TGCGCCAGCAGCGGCGGGAGCCGGGGGACTGAAGCTTTCTTT.

V and J are TRBV5-1 and TRBJ2-7; 7 bases agree with TRBD1. V shed 5 bases and J 3 bases; nucleotides not matched to a gene: 11. The CDR3 has 15 residues. CDR1 is SGHRS, CDR2 YFSETQ, per germline. The CDR3 DNA is TGCGCCAGCAGACACCCCGACAGGGATCGCTACGAGCAGTACTTC. Amino acid sequence: CASRHPDRDRYEQYF.

The rearrangement joins TRBV7-2 to TRBJ2-2, with 11 bases that match TRBD1. The CDR3 consists of 14 residues. CDR1 SGHTA and CDR2 FQGNSA come from the germline V gene. J lost 9 bases, V lost 3 bases, and 3 bases had no gene match. The CDR3 DNA follows: TGTGCCAGCAGCTTGGGACAGGGGGGTAGGGAGCTGTTTTTT. Translated, it gives CASSLGQGGRELFF.

This chain joins TRBV7-2 and TRBJ1-6, with a weak D call TRBD1 (5 bases). Germline values: CDR1 SGHTA, CDR2 FQGNSA. This CDR3 is built from 18 residues. V was trimmed by 6 bases and J by 6 bases, leaving 24 bases between them. DNA for the CDR3: TGTGCCAGCAGACACGGGCCGGGGGGGTTCGGCGGTAATTCACCCCTCCACTTT. Its protein is CASRHGPGGFGGNSPLHF. Looking up the rest from reference TRBV7-2 and TRBJ1-6 gives the full variable domain: GAGVSQSPSNKVTEKGKDVELRCDPISGHTALYWYRQSLGQGLEFLIYFQGNSAPDKSGLPSDRFSAERTGGSVSTLTIQRTQQEDSAVYLCASRHGPGGFGGNSPLHFGNGTRLTVT.

The chain carries TRBV10-3 and TRBJ2-3, with unresolved D. Germline V gives CDR1 ENHRY, CDR2 SYGVKD. The CDR3 is 11 amino acids. V gave up 6 bases and J gave up 3 bases, with 4 bases separating them. The CDR3 spells CAIRATDTQYF. The CDR3 DNA sequence: TGTGCCATCAGAGCTACAGATACGCAGTATTTT.

This clone was counted once. The chain couples TRBV4-2 to TRBJ1-6; no clear D. V was shortened by 4 bases and J by 11 bases, with 21 bases between the two germline ends. CDR3 length: 16 residues. Germline CDR1 and CDR2: LGHNA and YNFKEQ. The CDR3 sequence is CASSLHDRDQRPPLHF. Here the CDR3 DNA reads TGTGCCAGCAGCCTGCACGACCGGGATCAAAGGCCACCCCTCCACTTT.

V and J are TRBV7-8 and TRBJ1-6; D may be TRBD1 (5 bases). Between the trimmed V and J ends, which lost 5 bases and 7 bases, there was a span of 12 bases. The CDR3 totals 14 residues. CDR1 is SGHVS and CDR2 is FQNEAQ in the germline V gene. DNA for the CDR3: TGTGCCAGCAGCGTCAGGGCTTCCAATTCACCCCTCCACTTT. Its translation: CASSVRASNSPLHF. The whole variable domain, remainder taken from reference TRBV7-8 and TRBJ1-6, is GAGVSQSPRYKVAKRGQDVALRCDPISGHVSLFWYQQALGQGPEFLTYFQNEAQLDKSGLPSDRFFAERPEGSVSTLKIQRTQQEDSAVYLCASSVRASNSPLHFGNGTRLTVT.

This clone was seen a single time. The genes are TRBV25-1 and TRBJ1-1; the D is unclear. V shed 3 bases and J shed 5 bases, with 10 bases lying between them. This CDR3 region has 13 residues. Per germline, CDR1 MGHDK and CDR2 SYGVNS. Here the CDR3 DNA reads TGTGCCAGCAGTGAGGTGACGGGAACTGAAGCTTTCTTT. The encoded protein is CASSEVTGTEAFF.

This chain joins TRBV4-1 and TRBJ2-3; maybe TRBD2 (6 bases). With 4 bases removed from V and 4 bases from J, the gap between germline ends came to 21 bases. Germline lookup yields CDR1 MGHRA and CDR2 YSYEKL. The CDR3 runs to 17 residues. DNA for the CDR3: TGCGCCAGCAGCCTCCGACGGGGGTCTGATCGTGCAGATACGCAGTATTTT. This gives the protein CASSLRRGSDRADTQYF.

The V and J genes are TRBV30 and TRBJ1-3; no firm D call. The CDR3 contains 14 residues. The germline V and J ends were trimmed by 0 bases and 1 base, with 7 bases remaining between them. Per the germline V gene, CDR1 is GTSNPN and CDR2 is SVGIG (reference sequence). For the CDR3, the DNA is TGTGCCTGGAGTGTACTAGGATCTGGAAACACCATATATTTT. It translates to CAWSVLGSGNTIYF.